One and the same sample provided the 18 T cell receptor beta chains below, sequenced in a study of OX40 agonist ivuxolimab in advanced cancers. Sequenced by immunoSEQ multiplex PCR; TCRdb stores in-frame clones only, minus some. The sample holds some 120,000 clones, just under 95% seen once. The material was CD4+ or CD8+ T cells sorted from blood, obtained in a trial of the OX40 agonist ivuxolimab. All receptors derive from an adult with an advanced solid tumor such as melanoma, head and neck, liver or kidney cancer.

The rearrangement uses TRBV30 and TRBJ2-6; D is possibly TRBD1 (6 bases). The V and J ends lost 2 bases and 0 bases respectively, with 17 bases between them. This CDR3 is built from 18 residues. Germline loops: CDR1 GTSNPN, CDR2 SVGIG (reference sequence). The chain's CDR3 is CAWSKPTRGSSGANVLTF. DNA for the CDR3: TGTGCCTGGAGTAAGCCTACCAGGGGAAGCTCTGGGGCCAACGTCCTGACTTTC.

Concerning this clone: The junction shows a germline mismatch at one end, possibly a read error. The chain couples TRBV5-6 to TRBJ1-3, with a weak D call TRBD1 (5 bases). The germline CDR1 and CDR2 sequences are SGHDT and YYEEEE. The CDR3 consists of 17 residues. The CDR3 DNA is TGTGCCACCAGCTTGTGGTCGGGGCCTTTCTCTGGAAACACCATATATTTT. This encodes CATSLWSGPFSGNTIYF.

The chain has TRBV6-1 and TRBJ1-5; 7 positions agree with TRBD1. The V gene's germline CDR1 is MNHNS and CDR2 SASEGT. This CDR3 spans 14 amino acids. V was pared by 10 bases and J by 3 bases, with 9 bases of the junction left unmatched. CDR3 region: CATIAGQLNQPQHF. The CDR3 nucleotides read TGTGCCACCATTGCGGGACAGCTCAATCAGCCCCAGCATTTT.

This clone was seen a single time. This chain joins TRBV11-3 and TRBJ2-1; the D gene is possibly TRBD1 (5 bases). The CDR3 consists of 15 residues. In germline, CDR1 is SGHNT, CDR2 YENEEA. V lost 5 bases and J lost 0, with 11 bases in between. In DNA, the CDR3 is TGTGCCAGCAGCCCAGACAGTTTCTCCTACAATGAGCAGTTCTTC. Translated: CASSPDSFSYNEQFF.

CDR3 protein: CASSQQGAGGNSPLHF. As DNA, the CDR3 is TGTGCCAGCAGCCAACAGGGGGCTGGAGGTAATTCACCCCTCCACTTT. The chain uses TRBV9 and TRBJ1-6; TRBD1 aligns across 9 bases. This CDR3 is built from 16 residues. Germline CDR1 SGDLS, CDR2 YYNGEE. V shed 4 bases, J shed 6 bases, and the junction held 8 bases outside the gene matches.

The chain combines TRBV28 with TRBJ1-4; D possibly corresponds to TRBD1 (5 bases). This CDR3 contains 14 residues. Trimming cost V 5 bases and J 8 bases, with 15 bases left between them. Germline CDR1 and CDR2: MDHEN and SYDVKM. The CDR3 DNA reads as TGTGCCAGCAGTGGAGGGGACCTATGGGAAAAACTGTTTTTT. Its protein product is CASSGGDLWEKLFF.

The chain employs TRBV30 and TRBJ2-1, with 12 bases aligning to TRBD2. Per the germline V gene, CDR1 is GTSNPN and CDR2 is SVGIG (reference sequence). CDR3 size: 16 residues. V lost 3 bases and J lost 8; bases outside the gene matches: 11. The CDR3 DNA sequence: TGTGCCTGGAGAGAGACTAGCGGGAGTAAGTGGGATGAGCAGTTCTTC. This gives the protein CAWRETSGSKWDEQFF. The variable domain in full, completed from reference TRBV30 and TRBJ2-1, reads SQTIHQWPATLVQPVGSPLSLECTVEGTSNPNLYWYRQAAGRGLQLLFYSVGIGQISSEVPQNLSASRPQDRQFILSSKKLLLSDSGFYLCAWRETSGSKWDEQFFGPGTRLTVL.

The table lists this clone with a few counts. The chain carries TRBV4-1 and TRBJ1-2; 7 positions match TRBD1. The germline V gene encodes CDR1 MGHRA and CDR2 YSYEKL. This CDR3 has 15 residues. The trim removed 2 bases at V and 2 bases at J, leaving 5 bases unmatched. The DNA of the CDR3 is TGCGCCAGCAGCCAACTCCAGGGGGTGAACTATGGCTACACCTTC. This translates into CASSQLQGVNYGYTF.

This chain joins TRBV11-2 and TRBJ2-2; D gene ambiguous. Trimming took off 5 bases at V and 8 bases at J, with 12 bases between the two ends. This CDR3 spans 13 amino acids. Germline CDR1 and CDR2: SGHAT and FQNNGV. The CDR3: CASSILEAGELFF. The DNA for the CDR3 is TGTGCCAGCAGCATCCTAGAGGCGGGGGAGCTGTTTTTT.

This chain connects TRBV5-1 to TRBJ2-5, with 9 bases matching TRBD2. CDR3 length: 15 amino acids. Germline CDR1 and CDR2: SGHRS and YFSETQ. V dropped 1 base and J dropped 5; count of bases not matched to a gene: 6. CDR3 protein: CASSLSLAGAETQYF. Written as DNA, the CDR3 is TGCGCCAGCAGCTTGAGCTTAGCGGGAGCCGAGACCCAGTACTTC. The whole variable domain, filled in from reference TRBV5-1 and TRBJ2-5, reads KAGVTQTPRYLIKTRGQQVTLSCSPISGHRSVSWYQQTPGQGLQFLFEYFSETQRNKGNFPGRFSGRQFSNSRSEMNVSTLELGDSALYLCASSLSLAGAETQYFGPGTRLLVL.

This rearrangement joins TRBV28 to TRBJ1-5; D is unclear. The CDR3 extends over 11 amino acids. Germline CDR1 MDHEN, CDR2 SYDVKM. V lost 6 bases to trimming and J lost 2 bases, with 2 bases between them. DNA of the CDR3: TGTGCCAGCAGCGGCAATCAGCCCCAGCATTTT. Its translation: CASSGNQPQHF.

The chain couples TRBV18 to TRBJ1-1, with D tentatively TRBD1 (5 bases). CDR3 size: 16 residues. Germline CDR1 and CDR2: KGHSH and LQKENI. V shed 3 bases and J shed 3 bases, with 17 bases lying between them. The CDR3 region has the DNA TGTGCCAGCTCACCGTTAGGCGGATTAGGGGACACTGAAGCTTTCTTT. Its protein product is CASSPLGGLGDTEAFF.

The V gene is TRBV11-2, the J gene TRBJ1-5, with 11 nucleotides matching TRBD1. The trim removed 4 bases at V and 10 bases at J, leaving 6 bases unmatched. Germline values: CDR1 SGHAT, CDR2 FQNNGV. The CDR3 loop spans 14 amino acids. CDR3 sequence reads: CASSYTGQGAPQHF. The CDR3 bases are TGTGCCAGCAGCTACACAGGACAGGGGGCACCCCAGCATTTT.

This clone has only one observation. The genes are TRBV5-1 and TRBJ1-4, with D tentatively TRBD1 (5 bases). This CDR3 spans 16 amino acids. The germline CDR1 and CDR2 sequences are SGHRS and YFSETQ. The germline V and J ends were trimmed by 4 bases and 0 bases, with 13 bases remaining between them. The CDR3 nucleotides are TGCGCCAGCAGCCGGGGGACGATCACAACTAATGAAAAACTGTTTTTT. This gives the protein CASSRGTITTNEKLFF.

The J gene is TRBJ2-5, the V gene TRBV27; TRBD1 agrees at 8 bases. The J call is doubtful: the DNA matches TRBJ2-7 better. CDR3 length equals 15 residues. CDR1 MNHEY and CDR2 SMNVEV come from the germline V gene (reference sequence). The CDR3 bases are TGTGCCAGCAGTAGAACAGGGGGTTACTCCTACGAGCAGTACTTC. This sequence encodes CASSRTGGYSYEQYF.

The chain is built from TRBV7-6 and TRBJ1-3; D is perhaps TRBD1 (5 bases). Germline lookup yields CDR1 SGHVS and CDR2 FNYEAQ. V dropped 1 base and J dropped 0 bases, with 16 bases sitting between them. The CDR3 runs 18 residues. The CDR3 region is CASSLGYGAGDSGNTIYF. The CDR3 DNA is TGTGCCAGCAGCTTAGGATACGGGGCAGGAGACTCTGGAAACACCATATATTTT.

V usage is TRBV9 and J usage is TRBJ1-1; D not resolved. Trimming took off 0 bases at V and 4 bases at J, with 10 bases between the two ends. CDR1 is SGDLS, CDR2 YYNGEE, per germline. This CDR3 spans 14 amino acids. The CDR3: CASSVGVRGTEAFF. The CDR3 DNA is TGTGCCAGCAGCGTAGGGGTCCGGGGCACTGAAGCTTTCTTT.

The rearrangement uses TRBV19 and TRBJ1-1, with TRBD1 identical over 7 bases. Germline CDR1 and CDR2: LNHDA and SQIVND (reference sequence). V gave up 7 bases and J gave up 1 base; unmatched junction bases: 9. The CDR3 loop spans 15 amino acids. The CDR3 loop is CASILSGTANTEAFF. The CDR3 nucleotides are TGTGCCAGTATTTTATCCGGGACAGCGAACACTGAAGCTTTCTTT.